The clone carrying this TCR beta chain was seen only a few times. This CDR3 comprises 11 residues. Trimming stripped 3 bases from V and 7 bases from J, with 6 bases between. The table came from immunoSEQ multiplex PCR; TCRdb's copy has only in-frame clones and leaves some out. The data show 90,000 or so clones, about 89% seen once. This record comes from a study of control samples from healthy donors and cancer patients. The receptor comes from a woman aged 55-69 years in good health. Sequenced sample: blood. The genes are TRBV12-3 or TRBV12-4 and TRBJ1-2; D call uncertain. The CDR3 sequence is CASSFATGYTF. Here the CDR3 DNA reads TGTGCCAGCAGTTTCGCAACTGGCTACACCTTC.